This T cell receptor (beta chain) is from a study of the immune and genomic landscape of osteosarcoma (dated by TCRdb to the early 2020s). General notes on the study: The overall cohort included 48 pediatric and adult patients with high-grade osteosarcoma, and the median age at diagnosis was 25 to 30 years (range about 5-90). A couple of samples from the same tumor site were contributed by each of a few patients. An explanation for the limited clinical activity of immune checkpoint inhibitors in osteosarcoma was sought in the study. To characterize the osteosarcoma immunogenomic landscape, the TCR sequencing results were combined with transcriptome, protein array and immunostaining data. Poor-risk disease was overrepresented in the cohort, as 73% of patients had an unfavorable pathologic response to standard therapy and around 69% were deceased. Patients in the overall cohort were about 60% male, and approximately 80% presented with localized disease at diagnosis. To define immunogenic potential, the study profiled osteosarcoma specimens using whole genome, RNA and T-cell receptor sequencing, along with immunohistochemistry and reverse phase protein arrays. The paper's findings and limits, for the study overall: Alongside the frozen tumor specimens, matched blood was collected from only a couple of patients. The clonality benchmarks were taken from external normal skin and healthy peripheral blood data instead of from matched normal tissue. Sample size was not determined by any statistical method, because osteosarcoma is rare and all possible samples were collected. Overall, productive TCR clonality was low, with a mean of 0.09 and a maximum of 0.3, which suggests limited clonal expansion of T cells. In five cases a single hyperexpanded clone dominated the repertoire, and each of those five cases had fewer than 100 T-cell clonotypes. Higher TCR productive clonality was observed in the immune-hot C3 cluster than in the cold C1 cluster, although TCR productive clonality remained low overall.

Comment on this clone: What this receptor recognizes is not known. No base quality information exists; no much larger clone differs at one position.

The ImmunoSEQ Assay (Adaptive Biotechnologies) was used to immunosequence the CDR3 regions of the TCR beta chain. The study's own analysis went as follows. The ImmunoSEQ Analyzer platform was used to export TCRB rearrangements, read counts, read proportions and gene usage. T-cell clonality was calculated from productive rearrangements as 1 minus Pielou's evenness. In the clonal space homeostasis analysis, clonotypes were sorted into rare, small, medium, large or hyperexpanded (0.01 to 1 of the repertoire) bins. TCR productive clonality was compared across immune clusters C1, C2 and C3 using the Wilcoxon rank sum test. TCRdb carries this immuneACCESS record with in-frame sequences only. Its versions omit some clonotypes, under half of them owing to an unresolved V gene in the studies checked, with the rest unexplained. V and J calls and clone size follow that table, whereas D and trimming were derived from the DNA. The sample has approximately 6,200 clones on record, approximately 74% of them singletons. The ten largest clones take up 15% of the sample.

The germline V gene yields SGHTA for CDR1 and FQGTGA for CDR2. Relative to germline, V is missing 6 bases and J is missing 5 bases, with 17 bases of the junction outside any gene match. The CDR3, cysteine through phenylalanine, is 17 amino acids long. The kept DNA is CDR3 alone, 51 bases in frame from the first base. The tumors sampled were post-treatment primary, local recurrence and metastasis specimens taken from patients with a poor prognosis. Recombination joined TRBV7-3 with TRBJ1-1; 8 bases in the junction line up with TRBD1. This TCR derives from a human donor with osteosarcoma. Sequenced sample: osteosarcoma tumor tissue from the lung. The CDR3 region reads CASSSTGGVGTITEAFF. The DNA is TGTGCCAGCAGTTCAACAGGGGGAGTCGGTACAATAACTGAAGCTTTCTTT.